This passage covers 7 T cell receptor beta chains from one sample sequenced in a study of blood T cell repertoires in COVID-19. The repertoire was sequenced with immunoSEQ multiplex PCR; TCRdb's copy has only in-frame clones and lacks some. The data hold roughly 250,000 clones, with around nine tenths observed a single time. The sequencing input was PBMCs or T cells enriched from blood (not recorded which). The receptors originated from a woman between 18 and 29 years old who had recovered from COVID-19.

This clone was counted a single time. The chain recombines TRBV7-9 with TRBJ2-1, with TRBD2 identical over 8 bases. There are 16 residues in the CDR3. Per the germline V gene, CDR1 is SEHNR and CDR2 is FQNEAQ (reference sequence). Trimming at V came to 1 base and at J to 6 bases, leaving 8 bases not matched to a gene. DNA of the CDR3: TGTGCCAGCAGCTTAGGGGGTAGCGGGACACGCAATGAGCAGTTCTTC. It yields the protein CASSLGGSGTRNEQFF. Using reference TRBV7-9 and TRBJ2-1 for the parts outside the CDR3, the full variable domain is DTGVSQNPRHKITKRGQNVTFRCDPISEHNRLYWYRQTLGQGPEFLTYFQNEAQLEKSRLLSDRFSAERPKGSFSTLEIQRTEQGDSAMYLCASSLGGSGTRNEQFFGPGTRLTVL.

The gene calls are TRBV18 and TRBJ2-6; 8 bases are a match to TRBD1. CDR3 length: 16 amino acids. Germline-derived CDR1 and CDR2 are KGHSH and LQKENI. The trim removed 4 bases at V and 0 bases at J, leaving 2 bases unmatched. In nucleotides, the CDR3 is TGTGCCAGCTCACTCGGGACAGGCTCTGGGGCCAACGTCCTGACTTTC. Translating it yields CASSLGTGSGANVLTF. The full variable domain, in which reference TRBV18 and TRBJ2-6 provide the parts outside the CDR3, is NAGVMQNPRHLVRRRGQEARLRCSPMKGHSHVYWYRQLPEEGLKFMVYLQKENIIDESGMPKERFSAEFPKEGPSILRIQQVVRGDSAAYFCASSLGTGSGANVLTFGAGSRLTVL.

CDR3 coding DNA: TGTGCCAGCAGTCGTCCCGGGACACCGAACACTGAAGCTTTCTTT. Protein sequence: CASSRPGTPNTEAFF. V gene TRBV9 combines with J gene TRBJ1-1, with a possible D match to TRBD1 (6 bases). Germline V lookup: CDR1 SGDLS, CDR2 YYNGEE. V lost 5 bases and J 1 base, leaving 15 bases between the germline ends. The CDR3 spans 15 residues.

The chain uses TRBV12-3 or TRBV12-4 and TRBJ2-1; no clear D gene. The CDR3 spans 13 residues. The V and J ends lost 6 bases and 7 bases respectively, with 13 bases between them. The CDR3 loop is CASRTQVRNEQFF. In nucleotides, the CDR3 is TGTGCCAGCAGAACTCAGGTCCGGAATGAGCAGTTCTTC.

This chain connects TRBV14 to TRBJ2-7; TRBD2 matches at 15 bases. The V and J ends lost 4 bases and 4 bases, in that order; junction bases with no gene match: 5. CDR3 length: 16 residues. Germline loops: CDR1 SGHDN, CDR2 FVKESK. The CDR3 is CASSLGTSGRIYEQYF. The CDR3 region has the DNA TGTGCCAGCAGCCTCGGGACTAGCGGGAGGATTTACGAGCAGTACTTC. Filled out from reference TRBV14 and TRBJ2-7, the complete variable domain reads EAGVTQFPSHSVIEKGQTVTLRCDPISGHDNLYWYRRVMGKEIKFLLHFVKESKQDESGMPNNRFLAERTGGTYSTLKVQPAELEDSGVYFCASSLGTSGRIYEQYFGPGTRLTVT.

The chain employs TRBV4-1 and TRBJ2-1; 9 nucleotides line up with TRBD2. The germline V gene encodes CDR1 MGHRA and CDR2 YSYEKL. V shed 3 bases and J 10 bases; nucleotides not matched to a gene: 4. CDR3 size: 13 residues. CDR3 sequence: CASSQGAGGEQFF. CDR3 DNA sequence: TGCGCCAGCAGCCAGGGGGCGGGAGGGGAGCAGTTCTTC.

The V gene is TRBV7-8, the J gene TRBJ2-5; no definite D call. V was shortened by 1 base and J by 5 bases, with 14 bases between the two germline ends. Germline V CDR1 and CDR2: SGHVS, FQNEAQ. The CDR3 contains 15 residues. The CDR3 coding sequence is TGTGCCAGCAGCTTAGAAGTGGGCCGTGGGGAGACCCAGTACTTC. Protein: CASSLEVGRGETQYF.